This entry is about one T cell receptor (beta chain). Profiling relied on immunoSEQ multiplex PCR, and the TCRdb table lists in-frame clones only, not all of them. Of 650,000 to 700,000 clones listed, roughly 91% were seen once; the top ten hold 34%. This entry is derived from a study of shared clonotypes between healthy human individuals. The CDR3 contains 12 residues. CDR1 and CDR2 from the germline V gene are SGDLS and YYNGEE. V was pared by 7 bases and J by 5 bases, with 12 bases between. This chain uses TRBV9 with TRBJ2-5, with D possibly matching TRBD2 (6 bases). The TCR sequence derives from a man aged 18 to 29 in good health. Some clones in this sample may be carry-over from other donors' samples. The sample taken for sequencing was memory CD8+ T cells from PBMCs. Stated subset: CD45RO+ cells pooled with CCR7-negative TemRA cells. The CDR3 sequence is CASPGVGETQYF. DNA for the CDR3: TGTGCCAGCCCGGGGGTTGGGGAGACCCAGTACTTC.